These T cell receptor beta chains were read from a single sample in a study of blood T cell repertoires in COVID-19. Produced via immunoSEQ multiplex PCR; TCRdb's table is partial and in-frame only. The sample has about 64,000 clones; 88% are singletons. The specimen was PBMCs or T cells enriched from blood (not recorded which). These receptors all come from a woman aged 40 to 50 who had recovered from COVID-19. Both conserved end residues are part of each CDR3. D genes are given only for firm matches. The size field is filled for only some rows; it gives once, few, many or a size class.

>TRBV7-3|-|TRBJ2-3|-
TGTGCCAGCAGCTTGGGCCAGGGTACGCAGTATTTT
CASSLGQGTQYF
>TRBV19|-|TRBJ1-1|-
TGTGCCAGTAGTCACCCCCAGCGTGAAGCTTTCTTT
CASSHPQREAFF
>TRBV5-1|-|TRBJ1-2|TRBD1
TGCGCCAGCAGCATGGACAGGGCCAACTATGGCTACACCTTC
CASSMDRANYGYTF
>TRBV19|-|TRBJ2-5|-
TGTGCCAGTAGTATCGGCGGGGGCCATTTTGGCGAGACCCAGTACTTC
CASSIGGGHFGETQYF
>TRBV19|-|TRBJ2-3|-
TGTGCCAGTAGTAACCAGGCTGGAGATACGCAGTATTTT
CASSNQAGDTQYF
>TRBV12-5|-|TRBJ1-1|TRBD1
TGTGCTAGTGGTTGGGGGACAGGGGACATGAACACTGAAGCTTTCTTT
CASGWGTGDMNTEAFF
>TRBV4-1|-|TRBJ2-5|-
TGCGCCAGCAGCCAAGCAAGGGGCCCTGGTGAAGAGACCCAGTACTTC
CASSQARGPGEETQYF
>TRBV6-2/TRBV6-3|-|TRBJ2-7|TRBD1
TGTGCCAGCAGTCCCCGGGACAGCCGAAGCTCCTACGAGCAGTACTTC
CASSPRDSRSSYEQYF
>TRBV29-1|-|TRBJ2-5|TRBD2
TGCAGCGTTGAAGGGTTAGCGGGTAAAGAGACCCAGTACTTC
CSVEGLAGKETQYF
>TRBV6-5|-|TRBJ2-7|-
TGTGCCAGCAGTTACGATCCGGGGTCCTACGAGCAGTACTTC
CASSYDPGSYEQYF
>TRBV14|few|TRBJ1-2|-
TGTGCCAGCAGCCAAGCCCCGGGTTACTATGGCTACACCTTC
CASSQAPGYYGYTF
>TRBV5-1|-|TRBJ2-5|TRBD1
TGCGCCAGCAGCTTGATCGGGACAGGGGGGGTAGAGACCCAGTACTTC
CASSLIGTGGVETQYF
>TRBV6-5|-|TRBJ1-4|-
TGTGCCAGCAGTTACTCGACACCCAATGAAAAACTGTTTTTT
CASSYSTPNEKLFF
>TRBV7-6|-|TRBJ2-3|-
TGTGCCAGCAGCTTAGCGGGGGGAACCACAGATACGCAGTATTTT
CASSLAGGTTDTQYF
>TRBV5-6|-|TRBJ2-3|-
TGTGCCAGCAGCGCCGGGATTTACTCAGCAGATACGCAGTATTTT
CASSAGIYSADTQYF
>TRBV3-1/TRBV3-2|-|TRBJ2-7|TRBD2
TGTGCCAGCAGCCAAGATTTACTAGCGGGTGAGCAGTACTTC
CASSQDLLAGEQYF
>TRBV2|-|TRBJ2-7|-
TGTGCCAGCAGTGTCGACAGGAACTCCTACGAGCAGTACTTC
CASSVDRNSYEQYF
>TRBV13|-|TRBJ2-1|TRBD2
TGTGCCAGCTCGTGGGACTACGATAATGAGCAGTTCTTC
CASSWDYDNEQFF
>TRBV19|-|TRBJ1-5|-
TGTGCCAGTAGACCGGGCGCGGGAAATCAGCCCCAGCATTTT
CASRPGAGNQPQHF
>TRBV10-3|-|TRBJ2-5|TRBD1
TGTGCCATCAGTGAGCAACAGGGGAAAGAGACCCAGTACTTC
CAISEQQGKETQYF
>TRBV7-6|once|TRBJ2-1|TRBD1
TGTGCCAGCAGCTTAGCGCACGGACAGGGGGCCTCCTACAATGAGCAGTTCTTC
CASSLAHGQGASYNEQFF
>TRBV5-6|-|TRBJ1-3|TRBD1
TGTGCCAGCAGCTTTCCGGACAGGGGCAGATCTGGAAACACCATATATTTT
CASSFPDRGRSGNTIYF
>TRBV5-1|-|TRBJ1-1|TRBD1
TGCGCCAGCAGCAGGGGGCAAGGGAACACTGAAGCTTTCTTT
CASSRGQGNTEAFF
>TRBV11-2|-|TRBJ1-2|-
TGTGCCAGCAGCTTAGGAGCAGGCTATGGCTACACCTTC
CASSLGAGYGYTF
>TRBV9|-|TRBJ2-1|-
TGTGCCAGCAGCGTAGTTCCAGCGACCTCCTACAATGAGCAGTTCTTC
CASSVVPATSYNEQFF
>TRBV9|-|TRBJ2-7|TRBD1
TGTGCCAGCAGCGGAGCGACCGGGACAGGCTCCTACGAGCAGTACTTC
CASSGATGTGSYEQYF
>TRBV7-8|once|TRBJ2-5|TRBD2
TGTGCCAGCAGCGCTAGACTAGCGGGGGGGCAAAGAGAGACCCAGTACTTC
CASSARLAGGQRETQYF
>TRBV6-5|-|TRBJ2-2|-
TGTGCCAGCAGTTACCTCCGACTAGGAAACACCGGGGAGCTGTTTTTT
CASSYLRLGNTGELFF
>TRBV18|-|TRBJ1-2|TRBD1
TGTGCCAGCTCACCCGGGACAGGTATCTACTATGGCTACACCTTC
CASSPGTGIYYGYTF
>TRBV27|-|TRBJ2-7|-
TGTGCCAGCAGTCCGGGAATTCCGCCATACGAGCAGTACTTC
CASSPGIPPYEQYF
>TRBV24-1|-|TRBJ1-1|-
TGTGCCACCAGTGAGAACCGGGGGGGGAACACTGAAGCTTTCTTT
CATSENRGGNTEAFF
>TRBV4-1|-|TRBJ2-2|TRBD2
TGCGCCAGCAGCCAGAGGTTGGCCGGGCTAGCGGGGGACACCGGGGAGCTGTTTTTT
CASSQRLAGLAGDTGELFF
>TRBV6-5|-|TRBJ2-7|-
TGTGCCAGCAGCTTTCGACTAAGCTACGAGCAGTACTTC
CASSFRLSYEQYF
>TRBV29-1|few|TRBJ2-6|-
TGCAGCGTGAGGGAATTAGCGCAGGCCAACGTCCTGACTTTC
CSVRELAQANVLTF
>TRBV29-1|-|TRBJ1-1|-
TGCAGCGTTGCCAGCCGGGGGGCGCGCACTGAAGCTTTCTTT
CSVASRGARTEAFF
>TRBV19|-|TRBJ1-2|TRBD1
TGTGCCAGTAGCCTAGGGGGCGCAGACTATGGCTACACCTTC
CASSLGGADYGYTF
>TRBV7-3|-|TRBJ2-1|-
TGTGCCAGCAGCTTAAGTCGGGCGGGGGCTTACAATGAGCAGTTCTTC
CASSLSRAGAYNEQFF
>TRBV7-9|-|TRBJ2-7|-
TGTGCCAGCAGCTTTTACGGTACCTACGAGCAGTACTTC
CASSFYGTYEQYF
>TRBV29-1|-|TRBJ1-3|TRBD1
TGCAGCGTTGAGACAGGGACTGGAAACACCATATATTTT
CSVETGTGNTIYF
>TRBV28|-|TRBJ1-2|-
TGTGCCAGCAGTTTATCCCACGGTATCTATGGCTACACCTTC
CASSLSHGIYGYTF
>TRBV6-5|-|TRBJ1-4|-
TGTGCCAGCAGTTTCGGGGAAAAACTGTTTTTT
CASSFGEKLFF
>TRBV5-3|once|TRBJ1-5|TRBD1
TGTGCCAGAAGCACAAGGGGGGGACAGGTATTAGGGCCCCAGCATTTT
CARSTRGGQVLGPQHF
>TRBV4-1|-|TRBJ2-3|-
TGCGCCAGCAGCCAAGATTCGATAACAGGGCCGAGTTTTTCAGATACGCAGTATTTT
CASSQDSITGPSFSDTQYF
>TRBV7-9|-|TRBJ1-2|-
TGTGCCAGCAGCTTAGGCCAGGGGTTTAACTATGGCTACACCTTC
CASSLGQGFNYGYTF
>TRBV12-5|-|TRBJ1-5|-
TGTGCTAGTGGGTTGGGACTGAGGGGCAATCAGCCCCAGCATTTT
CASGLGLRGNQPQHF
>TRBV7-6|-|TRBJ2-7|TRBD2
TGTGCCAGCAGCTTCCATCTAGCGGGGGGGCCTCAGGAGCAGTACTTC
CASSFHLAGGPQEQYF
>TRBV6-6|once|TRBJ2-2|TRBD1
TGTGCCAGCAGTAATGACAGGGGTTCAGGGGAGCTGTTTTTT
CASSNDRGSGELFF
>TRBV20-1|-|TRBJ1-3|-
TGCAGTGCTAGTGGTGGGGCAATATCAAACACCATATATTTT
CSASGGAISNTIYF
>TRBV12-5|-|TRBJ1-1|TRBD1
TGTGCTAGTGGCGCACAGGGGTTTAACACTGAAGCTTTCTTT
CASGAQGFNTEAFF
>TRBV6-5|-|TRBJ2-7|-
TGTGCCAGCAGTTACTCTTCCATGGCCCACGAGCAGTACTTC
CASSYSSMAHEQYF
>TRBV11-3|-|TRBJ2-2|TRBD2
TGTGCCAGCAGCTTGTCCCCTGCTAGCGGGAACACCGGGGAGCTGTTTTTT
CASSLSPASGNTGELFF
>TRBV19|-|TRBJ1-2|-
TGTGCCAGTAGTACAAACGACAGAACCTATGGCTACACCTTC
CASSTNDRTYGYTF
>TRBV24-1|once|TRBJ1-2|TRBD1
TGTGCCACCGGGGAGACAGGGGGCGGAACGGCTTCTAACTATGGCTACACCTTC
CATGETGGGTASNYGYTF
>TRBV27|-|TRBJ1-6|TRBD1
TGTGCCAGCAGCTCCGGGACAGACGGTTCACCCCTCCACTTT
CASSSGTDGSPLHF
>TRBV19|-|TRBJ1-1|-
TGTGCCAGTAGTATGGCCGGGGGCACTGAAGCTTTCTTT
CASSMAGGTEAFF
>TRBV9|-|TRBJ2-3|TRBD2
TGTGCCAGCAGCGTAGGCGGGCTAGCGGGGGGTGAGCAGTATTTT
CASSVGGLAGGEQYF
>TRBV24-1|-|TRBJ2-5|TRBD1
TGTGCCACCAGTGATTCGACAGGGCCCCAAGAGACCCAGTACTTC
CATSDSTGPQETQYF
>TRBV2|-|TRBJ2-3|-
TGTGCCAGCAGTGAAGTGGGGGGGGCAGGGGCAGGAGATACGCAGTATTTT
CASSEVGGAGAGDTQYF
>TRBV19|-|TRBJ1-2|TRBD1
TGTGCCAGTAGTATCGACAGGGTTGGCTACACCTTC
CASSIDRVGYTF